This entry concerns a single T cell receptor (beta chain). The identical CDR3 is also encoded by other nucleotide sequences in the sample. The sample originates from a study of blood T cell repertoires in COVID-19. Germline trimming cut 4 bases from V and 4 bases from J; bases unmatched to any gene: 4. Germline assignment: CDR1 SGHRS and CDR2 YFSETQ. The CDR3 totals 15 residues. TCRdb's table, derived via immunoSEQ multiplex PCR, lists solely in-frame clones and lacks some. Here the sample spans about 210,000 clones, roughly nine tenths being singletons. This rearrangement joins TRBV5-1 to TRBJ2-1; 11 bases map to TRBD2. The origin of this receptor is a man in his 70s with acute or convalescent COVID-19. The specimen was peripheral blood. CDR3 nucleotide sequence: TGCGCCAGCAGCCTTGGGACTAGCGGTTACAATGAGCAGTTCTTC. Translation: CASSLGTSGYNEQFF.